A single sample gave rise to the 3 T cell receptor beta chains below, sequenced in a study of cytomegalovirus exposure and HLA in healthy donors. Amplification used 60 Vbeta primers and 13 Jbeta primers. Using immunoSEQ multiplex PCR, the repertoire was profiled, and TCRdb retains in-frame clones only, with some absent. The repertoire holds around 150,000 clones, with approximately 78% as singletons. Sequences were obtained from PBMCs. The source is a woman aged 35 to 49 in good health and CMV-seronegative.

CDR3 loop: CASSVTSSGGPQGAQYF. The CDR3 bases are TGTGCCAGCAGCGTCACCTCTAGCGGGGGGCCACAAGGGGCCCAGTACTTC. V and J are TRBV7-3 and TRBJ2-5, with 11 bases aligning to TRBD2. The trim removed 5 bases at V and 9 bases at J, leaving 17 bases unmatched. Germline values: CDR1 SGHTA, CDR2 FQGTGA. The CDR3 covers 17 residues.

This clone was counted a few times. The chain employs TRBV4-2 and TRBJ2-3; 7 nucleotides align to TRBD1. CDR3 length: 14 residues. Germline trimming cut 3 bases from V and 2 bases from J; bases unmatched to any gene: 2. Germline CDR1 and CDR2: LGHNA and YNFKEQ. The CDR3 here is CASSQGQFTDTQYF. The CDR3 DNA is TGTGCCAGCAGCCAGGGACAGTTCACAGATACGCAGTATTTT.

A single count supports this clone. This chain connects TRBV14 to TRBJ2-5, with D unresolved. The CDR3 totals 16 residues. V lost 1 base and J 5 bases, leaving 17 bases between the germline ends. From germline, CDR1 is SGHDN and CDR2 FVKESK. The DNA of the CDR3 is TGTGCCAGCAGCCAAGGGCGAGGATCGGAGAGGGAGACCCAGTACTTC. It is translated as CASSQGRGSERETQYF.